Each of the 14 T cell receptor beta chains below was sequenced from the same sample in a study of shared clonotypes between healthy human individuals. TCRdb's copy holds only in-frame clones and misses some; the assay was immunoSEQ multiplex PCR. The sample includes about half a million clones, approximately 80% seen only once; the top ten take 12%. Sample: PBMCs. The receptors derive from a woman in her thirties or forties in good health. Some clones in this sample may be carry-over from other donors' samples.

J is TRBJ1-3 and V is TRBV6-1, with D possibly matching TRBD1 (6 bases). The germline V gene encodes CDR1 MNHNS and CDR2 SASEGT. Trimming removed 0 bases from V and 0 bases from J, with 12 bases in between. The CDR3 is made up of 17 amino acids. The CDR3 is CASSEAGGLSSGNTIYF. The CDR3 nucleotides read TGTGCCAGCAGTGAAGCCGGGGGCCTTAGCTCTGGAAACACCATATATTTT.

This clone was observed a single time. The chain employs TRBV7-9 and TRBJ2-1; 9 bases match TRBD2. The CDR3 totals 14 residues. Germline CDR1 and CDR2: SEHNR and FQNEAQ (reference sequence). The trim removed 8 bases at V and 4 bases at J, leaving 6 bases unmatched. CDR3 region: CASELAGGYNEQFF. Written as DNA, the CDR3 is TGTGCCAGCGAACTAGCGGGTGGATACAATGAGCAGTTCTTC.

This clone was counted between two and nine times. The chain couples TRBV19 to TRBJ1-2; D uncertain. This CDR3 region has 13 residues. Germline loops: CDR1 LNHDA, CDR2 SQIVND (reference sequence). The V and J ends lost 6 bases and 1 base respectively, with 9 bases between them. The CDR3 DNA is TGTGCCAGTAGGCGCGGGGTTAACTATGGCTACACCTTC. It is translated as CASRRGVNYGYTF.

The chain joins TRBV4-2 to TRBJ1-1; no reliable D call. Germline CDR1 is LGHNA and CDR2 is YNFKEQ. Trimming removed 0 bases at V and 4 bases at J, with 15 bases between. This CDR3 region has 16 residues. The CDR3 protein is CASSQEGRGIRTEAFF. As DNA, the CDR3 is TGTGCCAGCAGCCAAGAGGGGAGAGGGATTCGCACTGAAGCTTTCTTT.

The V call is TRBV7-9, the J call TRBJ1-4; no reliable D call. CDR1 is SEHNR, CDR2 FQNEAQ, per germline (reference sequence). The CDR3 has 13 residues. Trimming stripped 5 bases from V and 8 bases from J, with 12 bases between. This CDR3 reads CASSPQVGEKLFF. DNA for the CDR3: TGTGCCAGCAGCCCCCAGGTGGGAGAAAAACTGTTTTTT.

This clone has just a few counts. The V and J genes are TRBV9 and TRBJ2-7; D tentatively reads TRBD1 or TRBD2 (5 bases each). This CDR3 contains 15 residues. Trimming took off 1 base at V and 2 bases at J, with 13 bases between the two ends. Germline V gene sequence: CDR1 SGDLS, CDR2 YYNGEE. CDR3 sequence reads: CASSVSSGAPYEQYF. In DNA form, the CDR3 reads TGTGCCAGCAGCGTAAGCTCCGGGGCCCCCTACGAGCAGTACTTC.

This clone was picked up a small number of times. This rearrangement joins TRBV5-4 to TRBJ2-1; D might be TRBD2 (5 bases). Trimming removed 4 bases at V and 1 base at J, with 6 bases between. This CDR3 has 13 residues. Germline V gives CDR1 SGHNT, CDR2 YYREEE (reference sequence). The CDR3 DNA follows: TGTGCCAGCAGCACGGGGTCCTACAATGAGCAGTTCTTC. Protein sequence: CASSTGSYNEQFF.

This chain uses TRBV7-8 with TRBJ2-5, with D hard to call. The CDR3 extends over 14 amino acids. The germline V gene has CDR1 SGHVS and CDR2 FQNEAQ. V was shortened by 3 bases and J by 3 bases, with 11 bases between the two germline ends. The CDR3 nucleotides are TGTGCCAGCAGCTTGTACTTAAAAAAAGAGACCCAGTACTTC. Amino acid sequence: CASSLYLKKETQYF.

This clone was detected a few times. CDR3 region: CASSPRSGANVLTF. The CDR3 DNA follows: TGTGCCAGTAGTCCCCGCTCTGGGGCCAACGTCCTGACTTTC. The rearrangement uses TRBV19 and TRBJ2-6; D unclear. Per the germline V gene, CDR1 is LNHDA and CDR2 is SQIVND (reference sequence). This CDR3 has 14 amino acids. The V gene lost 5 bases and the J gene lost 0 bases, with 5 bases spanning the gap.

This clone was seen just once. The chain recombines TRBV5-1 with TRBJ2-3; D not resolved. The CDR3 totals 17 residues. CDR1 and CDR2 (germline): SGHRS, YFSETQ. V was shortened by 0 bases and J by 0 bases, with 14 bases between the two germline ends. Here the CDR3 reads CASSLEGYRASTDTQYF. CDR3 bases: TGCGCCAGCAGCTTGGAAGGTTATCGGGCTAGCACAGATACGCAGTATTTT. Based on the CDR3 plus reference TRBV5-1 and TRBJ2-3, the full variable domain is KAGVTQTPRYLIKTRGQQVTLSCSPISGHRSVSWYQQTPGQGLQFLFEYFSETQRNKGNFPGRFSGRQFSNSRSEMNVSTLELGDSALYLCASSLEGYRASTDTQYFGPGTRLTVL.

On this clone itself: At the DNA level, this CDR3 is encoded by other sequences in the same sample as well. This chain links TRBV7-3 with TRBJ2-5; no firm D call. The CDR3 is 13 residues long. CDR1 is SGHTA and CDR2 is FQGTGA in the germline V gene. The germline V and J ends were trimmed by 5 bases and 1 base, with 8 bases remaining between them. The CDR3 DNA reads TGTGCCAGCAGCCCCGGCAGCCAAGAGACCCAGTACTTC. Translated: CASSPGSQETQYF.

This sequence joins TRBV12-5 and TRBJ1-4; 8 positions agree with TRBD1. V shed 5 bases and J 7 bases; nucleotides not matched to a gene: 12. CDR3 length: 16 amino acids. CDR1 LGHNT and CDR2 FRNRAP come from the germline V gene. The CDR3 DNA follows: TGTGCTAGTGGTCCAAGACCGGGACAGGAAAGTGAAAAACTGTTTTTT. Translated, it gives CASGPRPGQESEKLFF.

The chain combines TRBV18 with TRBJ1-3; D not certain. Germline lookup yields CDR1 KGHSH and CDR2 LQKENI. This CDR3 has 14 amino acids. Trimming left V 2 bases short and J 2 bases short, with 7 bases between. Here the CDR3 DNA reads TGTGCCAGCTCACCAGGGCCGGCTGGAAACACCATATATTTT. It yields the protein CASSPGPAGNTIYF.

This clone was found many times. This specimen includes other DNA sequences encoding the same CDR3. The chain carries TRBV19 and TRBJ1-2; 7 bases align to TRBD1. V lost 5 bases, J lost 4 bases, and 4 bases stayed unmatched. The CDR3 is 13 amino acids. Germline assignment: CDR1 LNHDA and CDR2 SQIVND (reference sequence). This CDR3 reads CASSRQGTYGYTF. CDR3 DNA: TGTGCCAGTAGTCGACAGGGCACCTATGGCTACACCTTC.